The clone carrying this TCR beta chain has only a few counts. What it binds is unknown. The data are from a study of T-cell reconstitution after alpha-beta-depleted transplantation in children. CDR1 and CDR2 from the germline V gene are SGHTA and FQGNSA. J was trimmed by 5 bases and V by 2 bases; bases with no gene match: 5. The CDR3 consists of 15 residues. Study-level points and caveats: Where alpha-beta T cells came from about two months after transplant was reportedly several hundred expanded graft clones. One year after transplant, T-cell counts and diversity came mostly from newly produced T cells. High day-60 TCRbeta diversity in some patients came from surviving recipient T cells and thymic progenitors.

Library preparation (for TCRbeta) was performed with unique molecular identifiers. TCRdb reanalysed the PCR reads using MiXCR and keeps one entry per CDR3 protein. Of approximately 980,000 distinct CDR3 sequences listed, roughly 29% were seen once; the top ten hold 28%. The material was PBMCs, mostly from graft donor cells, obtained 360 days after TCRalphabeta/CD19-depleted stem cell transplant. The TCR originated in a boy younger than two who had a stem cell transplant for SCID, so the T cells may come from the graft donor. The chain employs TRBV7-2 and TRBJ2-2, with 7 nucleotides matching TRBD2. The CDR3 protein is CASSLSGGTTGELFF. The DNA for the CDR3 is TGTGCCAGCAGCTTATCCGGGGGGACGACCGGGGAGCTGTTTTTT.